This T cell receptor (beta chain) was profiled in a study of technical replicates of blood from a handful of donors. Data came from immunoSEQ multiplex PCR; TCRdb stores just in-frame clones and leaves some out. The data contain tens of thousands of clones, 90% to 95% of them singletons. This CDR3 has 17 amino acids. CDR1 and CDR2 (germline): SGHRS, YFSETQ. Trimming stripped 3 bases from V and 0 bases from J, with 13 bases between. The chain is built from TRBV5-1 and TRBJ2-6; TRBD2 is a possible D gene (6 bases). Specimen: T cells isolated from PBMCs. The clonotype comes from a human donor in good health. The CDR3 region is CASSYAGTDSGANVLTF. CDR3 nucleotides: TGCGCCAGCAGCTATGCAGGGACTGACTCTGGGGCCAACGTCCTGACTTTC.